These 17 T cell receptor beta chains share one sample of origin, sequenced in a study of blood T cell repertoires in COVID-19. Libraries were prepared by immunoSEQ multiplex PCR; TCRdb keeps only in-frame clonotypes and omits some of them. The data hold a few hundred thousand clones, with roughly 86% observed a single time. What was sequenced was peripheral blood. These receptors were collected from a man aged 18 to 30 with active or convalescent COVID-19.

This rearrangement joins TRBV9 to TRBJ1-2; maybe TRBD1 (6 bases). The V and J ends lost 3 bases and 1 base respectively, with 16 bases between them. Germline V lookup: CDR1 SGDLS, CDR2 YYNGEE. The CDR3 is 16 residues long. The CDR3 region is CASSEGQFSFNYGYTF. Written as DNA, the CDR3 is TGTGCCAGCAGCGAAGGACAGTTTAGTTTTAACTATGGCTACACCTTC. The full variable domain, with the rest looked up from reference TRBV9 and TRBJ1-2, is DSGVTQTPKHLITATGQRVTLRCSPRSGDLSVYWYQQSLDQGLQFLIQYYNGEERAKGNILERFSAQQFPDLHSELNLSSLELGDSALYFCASSEGQFSFNYGYTFGSGTRLTVV.

This chain connects TRBV11-2 to TRBJ2-3; TRBD1 agrees at 7 bases. Germline CDR1 SGHAT, CDR2 FQNNGV. The CDR3 has 15 amino acids. V shed 3 bases, J shed 0 bases, and the junction held 3 bases outside the gene matches. For the CDR3, the DNA is TGTGCCAGCAGCTTCGGACAGGTTAGCACAGATACGCAGTATTTT. It yields the protein CASSFGQVSTDTQYF.

V usage is TRBV20-1 and J usage is TRBJ2-1, with a weak D call TRBD1 (6 bases). The germline V gene has CDR1 DFQATT and CDR2 SNEGSKA (reference sequence). This CDR3 contains 15 residues. The V gene lost 3 bases and the J gene lost 1 base, with 13 bases spanning the gap. CDR3 DNA sequence: TGCAGTGCTAGTGGTGGACAGAAATCCTACAATGAGCAGTTCTTC. The encoded protein is CSASGGQKSYNEQFF.

This chain connects TRBV5-5 to TRBJ2-6; D gene unclear. The CDR3 covers 16 residues. Germline CDR1 reads SGHKS; CDR2 reads YYEKEE (reference sequence). V was pared by 2 bases and J by 1 base, with 10 bases between. CDR3 sequence: CASSFVLESGANVLTF. The DNA for the CDR3 is TGTGCCAGCAGCTTCGTTCTAGAATCTGGGGCCAACGTCCTGACTTTC.

This chain links TRBV27 with TRBJ1-2; TRBD1 matches at 9 bases. Germline V gives CDR1 MNHEY, CDR2 SMNVEV (reference sequence). The CDR3 totals 15 residues. The V gene end was trimmed by 6 bases and the J gene end by 4 bases; junction bases not matched to a gene: 9. CDR3 sequence reads: CASSEGQGTAYGYTF. CDR3 DNA: TGTGCCAGCAGCGAGGGACAGGGTACTGCCTATGGCTACACCTTC.

The chain joins TRBV7-2 to TRBJ2-7, with D possibly matching TRBD2 (6 bases). V gave up 5 bases and J gave up 1 base, with 15 bases separating them. The V gene's germline CDR1 is SGHTA and CDR2 FQGNSA. The CDR3 runs 15 residues. This chain's CDR3 is CASSPRSGQSYEQYF. The CDR3 coding sequence is TGTGCCAGCAGCCCCCGTAGCGGCCAATCCTACGAGCAGTACTTC. Full variable domain (rest looked up from reference TRBV7-2 and TRBJ2-7): GAGVSQSPSNKVTEKGKDVELRCDPISGHTALYWYRQSLGQGLEFLIYFQGNSAPDKSGLPSDRFSAERTGGSVSTLTIQRTQQEDSAVYLCASSPRSGQSYEQYFGPGTRLTVT.

The chain links TRBV12-3 or TRBV12-4 to TRBJ1-1; TRBD1 might be the D (6 bases). The CDR3 is 13 amino acids. Trimming left V 5 bases short and J 5 bases short, with 12 bases between. CDR3 nucleotide sequence: TGTGCCAGCAGTACCAGGGGAGGGACTGAAGCTTTCTTT. This sequence encodes CASSTRGGTEAFF.

This rearrangement joins TRBV11-1 to TRBJ2-3; 14 bases line up with TRBD2. Germline loops: CDR1 SGHAT, CDR2 FQDESV (reference sequence). This CDR3 region has 16 residues. The V and J ends lost 5 bases and 2 bases, in that order; junction bases with no gene match: 3. CDR3 region: CASSRLAGGNTDTQYF. As DNA, the CDR3 is TGTGCCAGCAGCAGACTAGCGGGGGGGAACACAGATACGCAGTATTTT.

The CDR3 region has the DNA TGTGCCAGTAGGGTCGTGGGACAGGTCTATGGCTACACCTTC. Translating it yields CASRVVGQVYGYTF. The chain is built from TRBV19 and TRBJ1-2; 8 bases map to TRBD1. This CDR3 is 14 amino acids long. Trimming cost V 6 bases and J 4 bases; bases outside gene matches: 7. The germline V gene encodes CDR1 LNHDA and CDR2 SQIVND (reference sequence).

In nucleotides, the CDR3 is TGCGCCAGCAGCTTGGGGGGCATGGTATTGGAACTGTTTTTT. Its protein is CASSLGGMVLELFF. This chain connects TRBV5-1 to TRBJ1-4; tentatively, D is TRBD1 (5 bases). The CDR3 extends over 14 amino acids. V lost 0 bases and J lost 12, with 15 bases in between. CDR1 and CDR2 from the germline V gene are SGHRS and YFSETQ.

This clone was recorded once. This sequence joins TRBV29-1 and TRBJ2-7; D may be TRBD1 (6 bases). Germline values: CDR1 SQVTM, CDR2 ANQGSEA. CDR3 length: 12 residues. The V gene lost 4 bases and the J gene lost 2 bases, with 9 bases spanning the gap. CDR3 sequence (DNA): TGCAGCGTTGTCTACAGGGCCTACGAGCAGTACTTC. As protein: CSVVYRAYEQYF.

The chain uses TRBV5-4 and TRBJ2-3, with 8 bases fitting TRBD1. J was trimmed by 4 bases and V by 4 bases; bases with no gene match: 8. The germline V gene encodes CDR1 SGHNT and CDR2 YYREEE (reference sequence). The CDR3 is 15 residues long. CDR3 amino acids: CASSPSRGRADTQYF. The DNA for the CDR3 is TGTGCCAGCAGCCCTAGCAGGGGGCGTGCAGATACGCAGTATTTT. The variable domain in full, completed from reference TRBV5-4 and TRBJ2-3, reads ETGVTQSPTHLIKTRGQQVTLRCSSQSGHNTVSWYQQALGQGPQFIFQYYREEENGRGNFPPRFSGLQFPNYSSELNVNALELDDSALYLCASSPSRGRADTQYFGPGTRLTVL.

The chain has TRBV7-9 and TRBJ1-2, with 7 bases that match TRBD1. After removal of 4 bases from V and 8 bases from J, the junction contained 4 bases not matched to a gene. Germline CDR1 is SEHNR and CDR2 is FQNEAQ (reference sequence). This CDR3 comprises 12 residues. CDR3 protein: CASSWTGYGYTF. The CDR3 nucleotides read TGTGCCAGCAGCTGGACAGGTTACGGCTACACCTTC.

V and J are TRBV7-6 and TRBJ2-5, with 8 bases matching TRBD2. V gave up 1 base and J gave up 2 bases; unmatched junction bases: 6. Germline V gene data show CDR1 as SGHVS and CDR2 as FNYEAQ. CDR3 length: 16 residues. The CDR3 DNA is TGTGCCAGCAGCTTAGGAACCGGGACTAGGCAAGAGACCCAGTACTTC. Its protein is CASSLGTGTRQETQYF.

J is TRBJ2-3 and V is TRBV5-8; 9 bases map to TRBD1. Trimming removed 0 bases from V and 3 bases from J; junction bases left unmatched: 2. From germline, CDR1 is SGHTS and CDR2 YDEGEE. This CDR3 region has 15 residues. CDR3: CASSLGQGETDTQYF. CDR3 DNA: TGTGCCAGCAGCTTGGGACAGGGGGAAACAGATACGCAGTATTTT.

V and J are TRBV2 and TRBJ1-1; maybe TRBD1 (6 bases). Germline V gene data show CDR1 as SNHLY and CDR2 as FYNNEI. The CDR3 runs to 15 residues. V was trimmed by 1 base and J by 4 bases, leaving 13 bases between them. CDR3 DNA sequence: TGTGCCAGCAGTGAAGGGGCGAGGGGGGGCACTGAAGCTTTCTTT. Translated, it gives CASSEGARGGTEAFF.

V is TRBV7-9 and J is TRBJ1-5; tentatively, D is TRBD1 (6 bases). Trimming took off 4 bases at V and 0 bases at J, with 19 bases between the two ends. The CDR3 loop spans 18 amino acids. The V gene's germline CDR1 is SEHNR and CDR2 FQNEAQ (reference sequence). The CDR3 here is CASSSGGTTGYSNQPQHF. The DNA for the CDR3 is TGTGCCAGCAGCTCAGGCGGAACTACAGGGTATAGCAATCAGCCCCAGCATTTT.